These T cell receptor beta chains were read from a single sample in a study of T cells in Graves' hyperthyroidism and ophthalmopathy. TCRdb ran MiXCR on the multiplex PCR reads and lists one entry per CDR3 protein. The table records over 150,000 distinct CDR3 sequences, roughly 17% of them present only once. Source material: blood. The receptor source for this set is a woman aged 45 to 65 with Graves' hyperthyroidism. CDR3s leave out the opening cysteine and the closing phenylalanine or tryptophan. Expanded clones are given a class, and other clones once, few, many or no size at all.

v_gene	j_gene	len	abundance	CDR3aa
TRBV19	TRBJ2-5	15	many	ASSMNPSGRVGETQY
TRBV10-3	TRBJ2-1	14	many	AISEGLAGVGGEQF
TRBV19	TRBJ1-2	11	-	ASSMGPGYGYT
TRBV4-2	TRBJ2-2	15	many	ASSQDVTGVGTGELF
TRBV12-3/TRBV12-4	TRBJ2-3	14	many	ASSLRPLSSTDTQY
TRBV2	TRBJ2-1	13	many	ASSEAGRGTNEQF
TRBV12-3/TRBV12-4	TRBJ2-2	11	-	ASTFGNTGELF
TRBV7-9	TRBJ2-6	13	few	ASSLGRSGANVLT
TRBV6-1	TRBJ1-5	13	many	ASSYRDGDNQPQH
TRBV19	TRBJ1-1	11	-	ASVWGKNTEAF
TRBV6-1	TRBJ1-1	12	many	ASSRPGQDTEAF
TRBV28	TRBJ2-5	14	once	ASSSWTSGSGETQY
TRBV2	TRBJ2-7	11	-	ASRGTGGYEQY
TRBV20-1	TRBJ2-4	13	-	SAGTGVLAKNIQY
TRBV6-5	TRBJ1-2	11	once	ASSYSGFGGYT
TRBV20-1	TRBJ2-1	15	-	SASWASGRSPYNEQF
TRBV14	TRBJ2-1	13	few	ASSQGWGLYNEQF
TRBV3-1	TRBJ2-2	15	few	ASSPRTGVRNTGELF
TRBV28	TRBJ1-1	11	many	ASNRGQATEAF
TRBV11-2	TRBJ2-7	13	many	ASSPGAGGSYEQY
TRBV5-1	TRBJ1-2	16	-	ASLSAGVTGVSWSGYT
TRBV28	TRBJ1-1	9	few	ASSPGVEAF
TRBV27	TRBJ1-1	11	many	ASNDGTDRVAF
TRBV6-2/TRBV6-3	TRBJ2-7	11	many	ASSYYRAYEQY
TRBV20-1	TRBJ2-7	15	many	SARDQLGLAGVYEQY
TRBV20-1	TRBJ2-3	14	many	SARGGAGGYTDTQY
TRBV4-2	TRBJ2-7	14	-	ASSQDRAGVTYEQY
TRBV24-1	TRBJ2-1	15	many	ATSDSGTSGAYNEQF
TRBV6-1	TRBJ2-7	19	many	ASSPTVDRTSSYDRIWEQY
TRBV30	TRBJ2-1	12	many	AWSVVRTSNEQF
TRBV29-1	TRBJ2-1	15	many	SYRGTSGSPWATEQF
TRBV3-1	TRBJ2-1	12	-	ASSRPPSYNEQF
TRBV7-8	TRBJ2-7	13	-	ASSLVGTEVYEQY
TRBV5-1	TRBJ1-1	12	many	ASSFGLSDTEAF
TRBV9	TRBJ2-7	12	many	ASSVAEGPDEQY
TRBV3-1	TRBJ2-3	13	many	ASSQDLRTGYTQY
TRBV29-1	TRBJ2-5	10	-	SAEWGPETQY
TRBV7-3	TRBJ2-5	13	-	ASSLTPAREETQY
TRBV7-8	TRBJ2-3	12	many	ASIKTSGGHTQY
TRBV5-1	TRBJ2-1	13	many	ASSFPGLALNEQF
TRBV20-1	TRBJ2-1	13	many	SARDTGGPYNEQF
TRBV30	TRBJ1-5	13	few	AWSSGSLGNQPQH
TRBV18	TRBJ2-1	14	many	ASSPRVAGSVDEQF
TRBV5-1	TRBJ2-5	12	once	ASSFGQYEETQY
TRBV24-1	TRBJ1-6	15	few	ATSDEDRASYNSPLH
TRBV6-2/TRBV6-3	TRBJ1-5	17	many	ASRSLTRDRTSFNQPQH
TRBV11-3	TRBJ2-3	13	many	ASSLGFSTGDTQY